This T cell receptor beta chain originates from a study of radiotherapy plus CTLA-4 blockade in lung cancer. Some clones are missing from TCRdb's copy, which holds only in-frame ones; the method was immunoSEQ multiplex PCR. The sample lists about 95,000 clones, around 82% seen once, with 0.65% to 0.9% in the top ten. Concerning this clone: The antigen is unknown.

Per the germline V gene, CDR1 is MNHEY and CDR2 is SMNVEV (reference sequence). The CDR3 length is 13 residues. V gave up 6 bases and J gave up 3 bases; unmatched junction bases: 3. Points from the study as a whole: Reportedly, early blood T cell clone dynamics best predicted response, with interferon-beta.

This rearrangement joins TRBV27 to TRBJ2-7; TRBD1 aligns across 9 bases. The clonotype originates from a human donor with non-small cell lung cancer who had stable disease on radiotherapy plus ipilimumab. Sequenced here: peripheral blood, sampled from a patient treated with radiotherapy plus ipilimumab. CDR3 sequence reads: CASSMTGGYEQYF. Here the CDR3 DNA reads TGTGCCAGCAGCATGACAGGGGGCTACGAGCAGTACTTC.